The 26 T cell receptor beta chains given below trace back to one sample, sequenced in a study of blood T cells in healthy people across ages (dated by TCRdb to between 2014 and 2017). Libraries were built with 5' RACE. TCRdb records Illumina HiSeq 2500 as the sequencer. A second PCR of about 6 to 11 cycles was performed with a sample-barcoded 5' primer and a J-beta primer mix. TCRdb redid the processing of the public reads, applying fastp at Q25 and MiXCR, and retained in-frame beta chains. Merged by CDR3 protein, the rows form single entries marked with the most common genes and DNA. For this sample there are over 550,000 distinct CDR3 sequences; roughly 31% appear just once. Of the sample, 15% to 19% is held by the ten largest clones. The sequencing sample was made of blood. The receptors were gathered from an elderly woman in good health.

For this clonotype: A much larger clone differs from this one at a single base, so this may be a read error. The chain uses TRBV2 and TRBJ2-7; no definite D call. Trimming took 8 bases from V and 1 from J, leaving 9 bases between them. The CDR3 has 12 residues. Germline CDR1 reads SNHLY; CDR2 reads FYNNEI. The CDR3 protein is CASAATSYEQYF. Written as DNA, the CDR3 is TGTGCCAGCGCTGCTACGTCCTACGAGCAGTACTTC.

This clonotype showed up many times. This chain joins TRBV20-1 and TRBJ2-3; D possibly corresponds to TRBD1 (5 bases). Trimming stripped 7 bases from V and 4 bases from J, with 15 bases between. The CDR3 contains 13 residues. Per germline, CDR1 DFQATT and CDR2 SNEGSKA (reference sequence). The CDR3 DNA is TGCAGTGTCTGGCAGGGTTCCCCAGATACGCAGTATTTT. This translates into CSVWQGSPDTQYF.

J is TRBJ1-6 and V is TRBV19; D gene unclear. This CDR3 has 16 amino acids. V lost 7 bases to trimming and J lost 0 bases, with 13 bases between them. Germline-derived CDR1 and CDR2 are LNHDA and SQIVND (reference sequence). CDR3 in DNA: TGTGCCAGTAATGACTTGGGGAGCTCCTATAATTCACCCCTCCACTTT. This translates into CASNDLGSSYNSPLHF. Using reference TRBV19 and TRBJ1-6 for the parts outside the CDR3, the full variable domain is DGGITQSPKYLFRKEGQNVTLSCEQNLNHDAMYWYRQDPGQGLRLIYYSQIVNDFQKGDIAEGYSVSREKKESFPLTVTSAQKNPTAFYLCASNDLGSSYNSPLHFGNGTRLTVT.

The V gene is TRBV7-2, the J gene TRBJ1-5, with TRBD1 identical over 9 bases. Germline CDR1 is SGHTA and CDR2 is FQGNSA. The V segment lost 1 base and the J segment 11 bases; nucleotides outside the gene matches: 9. The CDR3 consists of 15 residues. CDR3 DNA sequence: TGTGCCAGCAGCTTAGTGGGAGACAGGGGGATGTCCCAGCATTTT. Encoded protein: CASSLVGDRGMSQHF. Combining the CDR3 with reference TRBV7-2 and TRBJ1-5 gives the whole variable domain GAGVSQSPSNKVTEKGKDVELRCDPISGHTALYWYRQSLGQGLEFLIYFQGNSAPDKSGLPSDRFSAERTGGSVSTLTIQRTQQEDSAVYLCASSLVGDRGMSQHFGDGTRLSIL.

In this sample, this clonotype turned up many times. DNA for the CDR3: TGTGCCATCAGTGAGTCGAAACCCCGGGCAGGGGGTTCCCAGCCCCAGCATTTT. It is translated as CAISESKPRAGGSQPQHF. The chain is built from TRBV10-3 and TRBJ1-5, with 7 bases lining up with TRBD1. J gave up 7 bases and V 0 bases, and 15 bases lay outside the gene matches. The CDR3 is 18 residues long. In germline, CDR1 is ENHRY, CDR2 SYGVKD.

V gene TRBV18 combines with J gene TRBJ2-3, with no clear D. Deletions cut 3 bases from V and 7 bases from J, with 11 bases between. This CDR3 is built from 13 residues. CDR1 KGHSH and CDR2 LQKENI come from the germline V gene. The CDR3 coding sequence is TGTGCCAGCTCACCGTTGGTGGGATATACGCAGTATTTT. This encodes CASSPLVGYTQYF.

This clonotype was detected many times. The chain joins TRBV28 to TRBJ2-5; 7 positions agree with TRBD2. CDR3 length: 15 amino acids. The V gene end was trimmed by 7 bases and the J gene end by 4 bases; junction bases not matched to a gene: 12. CDR1 and CDR2 from the germline V gene are MDHEN and SYDVKM. The CDR3 DNA reads as TGTGCCAGCAACCCCCTGCTGGGCGGGAGAGAGACCCAGTACTTC. It is translated as CASNPLLGGRETQYF. The full variable domain, in which reference TRBV28 and TRBJ2-5 provide the parts outside the CDR3, is DVKVTQSSRYLVKRTGEKVFLECVQDMDHENMFWYRQDPGLGLRLIYFSYDVKMKEKGDIPEGYSVSREKKERFSLILESASTNQTSMYLCASNPLLGGRETQYFGPGTRLLVL.

The chain has TRBV10-3 and TRBJ2-1, with 10 bases that match TRBD2. Germline V gene lookup returns CDR1 ENHRY and CDR2 SYGVKD. CDR3 length: 13 residues. Unmatched junction bases numbered 0, after V lost 5 bases and J lost 5 bases. The CDR3: CAISSGGDNEQFF. In DNA form, the CDR3 reads TGTGCCATCAGTAGCGGGGGGGACAATGAGCAGTTCTTC.

The gene calls are TRBV7-3 and TRBJ1-3; TRBD1 matches 9 bases. V lost 4 bases, J lost 3 bases, and 4 bases stayed unmatched. Germline V CDR1 and CDR2: SGHTA, FQGTGA. The CDR3 length is 15 residues. The CDR3 is CASSSTGGLGNTIYF. The CDR3 DNA reads as TGTGCCAGCAGCTCAACAGGGGGCCTTGGAAACACCATATATTTT.

Ten or more counts support this clonotype. The chain is built from TRBV20-1 and TRBJ2-7, with 7 bases fitting TRBD1. The length of the CDR3 is 15 residues. V lost 3 bases and J lost 1; bases outside the gene matches: 9. Per germline, CDR1 DFQATT and CDR2 SNEGSKA (reference sequence). CDR3 sequence (DNA): TGCAGTGCTAGCCAGGGGAACAGGGGTTCCTACGAGCAGTACTTC. The encoded protein is CSASQGNRGSYEQYF.

This clonotype was counted many times. V is TRBV18 and J is TRBJ2-5, with 10 bases fitting TRBD1. Germline assignment: CDR1 KGHSH and CDR2 LQKENI. The CDR3 runs to 13 residues. V gave up 1 base and J gave up 7 bases; unmatched junction bases: 0. CDR3 sequence: CASSPRDRGTQYF. The DNA of the CDR3 is TGTGCCAGCTCACCACGGGACAGGGGGACCCAGTACTTC.

This clonotype has at least ten counts. One end of the junction varies from germline; a read error may be responsible. V is TRBV4-2 and J is TRBJ1-2, with 7 bases identical to TRBD1. Germline V gene sequence: CDR1 LGHNA, CDR2 YNFKEQ. CDR3 length: 17 residues. CDR3: CASSPWGGQGDNYGYTF. The CDR3 nucleotides are TGTGCCAGCAGCCCATGGGGTGGGCAGGGGGATAACTATGGTTACACCTTC.

Many counts were recorded for this clonotype. V is TRBV6-1 and J is TRBJ2-7, with D perhaps being TRBD1 or TRBD2 (5 bases each). The CDR3 length is 12 residues. Trimming removed 6 bases from V and 2 bases from J, with 8 bases in between. In germline, CDR1 is MNHNS, CDR2 SASEGT. In DNA form, the CDR3 reads TGTGCCAGCAGGGTGGGGGCCTACGAGCAGTACTTC. Protein: CASRVGAYEQYF.

The chain joins TRBV12-3 or TRBV12-4 to TRBJ1-1; 8 nucleotides agree with TRBD1. This CDR3 is built from 15 residues. The trim removed 6 bases at V and 0 bases at J, leaving 6 bases unmatched. CDR3 DNA: TGTGCCAGCAGGGCACCAGGGGGCTTGAACACTGAAGCTTTCTTT. This gives the protein CASRAPGGLNTEAFF.

The chain couples TRBV7-9 to TRBJ2-2, with 11 positions matching TRBD2. Trimming took 7 bases from V and 0 from J; bases not matched to a gene: 13. This CDR3 has 19 amino acids. Germline CDR1 is SEHNR and CDR2 is FQNEAQ (reference sequence). The CDR3 sequence is CASTGQGTSGRTNTGELFF. Here the CDR3 DNA reads TGTGCCAGCACCGGACAGGGTACTAGCGGGAGAACGAACACCGGGGAGCTGTTTTTT.

This clonotype occurred many times. The chain uses TRBV12-3 or TRBV12-4 and TRBJ2-7; D unresolved. V lost 5 bases to trimming and J lost 0 bases, with 8 bases between them. The CDR3 spans 13 residues. This CDR3 reads CASSRALSYEQYF. The CDR3 region has the DNA TGTGCCAGCAGTCGTGCCCTCTCCTACGAGCAGTACTTC.

This rearrangement joins TRBV20-1 to TRBJ1-1; D is possibly TRBD1 (5 bases). This CDR3 is built from 12 residues. The V gene lost 4 bases and the J gene lost 10 bases, with 16 bases spanning the gap. Germline V gene sequence: CDR1 DFQATT, CDR2 SNEGSKA (reference sequence). CDR3 region: CSATGGVFGAFF. DNA of the CDR3: TGCAGTGCTACCGGGGGGGTATTTGGAGCTTTCTTT.

This clonotype appeared many times. The CDR3 reads CASSEVRQGEAFF. CDR3 DNA: TGTGCCAGCAGTGAAGTCCGACAAGGAGAAGCTTTCTTT. The chain joins TRBV2 to TRBJ1-1; D gene ambiguous. Germline loops: CDR1 SNHLY, CDR2 FYNNEI. This CDR3 has 13 amino acids. V lost 1 base to trimming and J lost 8 bases, with 11 bases between them.

V and J are TRBV15 and TRBJ1-1, with D possibly matching TRBD1 (5 bases). CDR1 and CDR2 (germline): LNHNV, YYDKDF (reference sequence). The CDR3 consists of 16 residues. V lost 0 bases, J lost 0 bases, and 11 bases lay in between. Written as DNA, the CDR3 is TGTGCCACCAGCAGAGATAGGGTGGGGCTGAACACTGAAGCTTTCTTT. This translates into CATSRDRVGLNTEAFF.

This chain connects TRBV5-1 to TRBJ1-1, with 8 bases lining up with TRBD1. From germline, CDR1 is SGHRS and CDR2 YFSETQ. The CDR3 is 16 residues long. With 0 bases clipped from V and 1 base from J, the junction kept 5 bases outside the gene matches. The chain's CDR3 is CASSLAQGAGNTEAFF. CDR3 bases: TGCGCCAGCAGCTTGGCCCAGGGGGCGGGGAACACTGAAGCTTTCTTT.

This clonotype was counted a single time. This may be a read error: a much more frequent sequence differs by one nucleotide. The chain is built from TRBV5-1 and TRBJ2-1; 14 bases fit TRBD2. The CDR3 runs 18 residues. CDR1 and CDR2 from the germline V gene are SGHRS and YFSETQ. V was clipped by 0 bases and J by 8 bases; unmatched bases: 10. The CDR3 DNA is TGCGCCAGCAGCTTGGGACTAGCGGGGGGGCAATTGAACCATGAGCAGTTCTTC. Encoded protein: CASSLGLAGGQLNHEQFF.

The CDR3 loop is CASSLDFRPVSSYNEQFF. Written as DNA, the CDR3 is TGTGCCAGCAGCTTAGATTTCCGTCCGGTGTCCTCCTACAATGAGCAGTTCTTC. The rearrangement uses TRBV11-2 and TRBJ2-1; no clear D. V lost 0 bases, J lost 0 bases, and 15 bases lay in between. CDR1 is SGHAT, CDR2 FQNNGV, per germline. CDR3 length: 18 amino acids.

With regard to this clonotype: A read error may be the cause here, since a much bigger clone is one base away. The chain couples TRBV7-9 to TRBJ2-5; TRBD1 is a possible D gene (5 bases). The germline V gene has CDR1 SEHNR and CDR2 FQNEAQ (reference sequence). The CDR3 extends over 13 amino acids. The V and J ends lost 3 bases and 7 bases respectively, with 12 bases between them. This CDR3 is CASSLRQYGTQYF. CDR3 in DNA: TGTGCCAGCAGCTTGAGACAGTACGGGACCCAGTACTTC.

The table lists this clonotype with many counts. This chain connects TRBV6-6 to TRBJ1-5, with 8 bases that match TRBD1. The V segment lost 11 bases and the J segment 6 bases; nucleotides outside the gene matches: 12. The CDR3 consists of 14 residues. Germline-derived CDR1 and CDR2 are MNHNY and SVGAGI (reference sequence). The CDR3 nucleotides read TGTGCCTCGAACGTTGGACAGGGTGGTCAGCCCCAGCATTTT. Amino acid sequence: CASNVGQGGQPQHF.

Remarks on this clonotype: This may be a read error: a much more frequent sequence differs by one nucleotide. The chain recombines TRBV6-6 with TRBJ2-7; 7 bases are shared with TRBD1. The CDR3 length is 15 residues. The germline V gene has CDR1 MNHNY and CDR2 SVGAGI (reference sequence). V dropped 0 bases and J dropped 7; count of bases not matched to a gene: 9. Written as DNA, the CDR3 is TGTGCCAGCAGTTACTCCGCCAGGGGGTACAATGAGCAGTACTTC. Translated, it gives CASSYSARGYNEQYF.

This clonotype occurred many times. This chain's CDR3 is CASSLGDRYQETQYF. CDR3 nucleotides: TGTGCCAGCAGCCTCGGGGACAGGTACCAAGAGACCCAGTACTTC. The chain couples TRBV4-2 to TRBJ2-5; 8 bases align to TRBD1. The germline V gene encodes CDR1 LGHNA and CDR2 YNFKEQ. Trimming at V came to 4 bases and at J to 0 bases, leaving 4 bases not matched to a gene. This CDR3 spans 15 amino acids.